What follows are 9 T cell receptor beta chains derived from one specimen sequenced in a study of naive and memory T cell subsets (dated by TCRdb to about 2017). Preparation of the library involved UMI-ligation and nested PCR. TCRdb lists the instrument as Illumina MiSeq. To cover both TRBC1 and TRBC2, the beta constant-region primer consisted of an equimolar mix of two oligonucleotides. In-frame beta chains were kept once TCRdb had trimmed the public reads at Q25 with fastp and called clones with MiXCR. For every CDR3 protein sequence, its rows merge into one entry that carries the most common genes and DNA. The sample table contains around 40,000 distinct CDR3 sequences; only one count was recorded for roughly 15% of them. The leading ten clones occupy 22% of the sample. Sequenced: effector memory CD4+ T cells from blood. The cell subset or site label here, explained by the study, means: effector memory, CD45RA- CD27-. Receptors originate from a human donor in good health.

In its sample, this clonotype was seen once. This chain links TRBV5-1 with TRBJ2-7, with 8 positions matching TRBD1. With 2 bases clipped from V and 4 bases from J, the junction kept 8 bases outside the gene matches. CDR3 length: 15 residues. Germline CDR1 SGHRS, CDR2 YFSETQ. The chain's CDR3 is CASSFALGQGYEQYF. DNA of the CDR3: TGCGCCAGCAGCTTCGCACTCGGACAGGGTTACGAGCAGTACTTC.

This clonotype was recorded a few times. The genes are TRBV7-2 and TRBJ2-6; 12 positions match TRBD1. Per germline, CDR1 SGHTA and CDR2 FQGNSA. The CDR3 has 19 amino acids. Written as DNA, the CDR3 is TGTGCGAAGGCGGGATTTTGGGGACAGGGGGCGTCAGGGGCCAACGTCCTGACTTTC. This codes for CAKAGFWGQGASGANVLTF.

A single count supports this clonotype. The CDR3 does not close with the conserved phenylalanine or tryptophan, likely indicating a read error. The CDR3 nucleotides are TGCAGTGCTACCGGGACTAGCGGGAGTTACGAGCAGTACTCC. This gives the protein CSATGTSGSYEQYS. The rearrangement links TRBV20-1 to TRBJ2-7; 14 nucleotides align to TRBD2. With V trimmed by 4 bases and J by 4 bases, 3 bases remained unmatched. The CDR3 has 14 amino acids. Germline V gives CDR1 DFQATT, CDR2 SNEGSKA (reference sequence).

The table lists this clonotype with a few counts. This chain joins TRBV6-5 and TRBJ2-7; maybe TRBD1 (6 bases). The CDR3 covers 14 residues. Trimming left V 6 bases short and J 7 bases short, with 19 bases between. The germline V gene has CDR1 MNHEY and CDR2 SVGAGI. The CDR3 DNA sequence: TGTGCCAGCAGCATAATTCAGGGGTATGGGGAGCAGTACTTC. This encodes CASSIIQGYGEQYF.

This clonotype was observed a few times. This chain links TRBV28 with TRBJ1-4; 7 nucleotides line up with TRBD1. V gave up 4 bases and J gave up 5 bases; unmatched junction bases: 4. The germline gives CDR1 MDHEN, CDR2 SYDVKM. This CDR3 is built from 14 residues. CDR3 bases: TGTGCCAGCAGTTACGGGACAGCGAATGAAAAACTGTTTTTT. The encoded protein is CASSYGTANEKLFF. The full variable domain, its missing parts supplied by reference TRBV28 and TRBJ1-4, is DVKVTQSSRYLVKRTGEKVFLECVQDMDHENMFWYRQDPGLGLRLIYFSYDVKMKEKGDIPEGYSVSREKKERFSLILESASTNQTSMYLCASSYGTANEKLFFGSGTQLSVL.

This clonotype has ten or more counts. V is TRBV10-3 and J is TRBJ2-4; no reliable D call. CDR3 length equals 12 residues. Looked up from germline, CDR1 is ENHRY and CDR2 is SYGVKD. Deletions cut 6 bases from V and 9 bases from J, with 12 bases between. The CDR3 loop reads CAISSERGIQYF. The CDR3 coding sequence is TGTGCCATCAGCTCGGAACGTGGCATTCAGTACTTC.

This clonotype was seen many times. The rearrangement uses TRBV9 and TRBJ1-5; possible D gene TRBD1, 5 bases. V was clipped by 0 bases and J by 11 bases, with 15 bases between them. The CDR3 length is 14 residues. Germline V gene sequence: CDR1 SGDLS, CDR2 YYNGEE. The CDR3 loop reads CASSVASGRGAQHF. In DNA, the CDR3 is TGTGCCAGCAGCGTAGCTAGCGGCCGGGGGGCCCAGCATTTT. Together with reference TRBV9 and TRBJ1-5, the CDR3 gives the full variable domain: DSGVTQTPKHLITATGQRVTLRCSPRSGDLSVYWYQQSLDQGLQFLIQYYNGEERAKGNILERFSAQQFPDLHSELNLSSLELGDSALYFCASSVASGRGAQHFGDGTRLSIL.

J is TRBJ2-7 and V is TRBV6-1; a possible D gene is TRBD2 (6 bases). With 7 bases removed from V and 0 bases from J, the gap between germline ends came to 16 bases. This CDR3 contains 15 residues. Germline V lookup: CDR1 MNHNS, CDR2 SASEGT. CDR3 protein: CASTPGAGTSYEQYF. CDR3 sequence (DNA): TGTGCCAGCACCCCCGGGGCGGGGACCTCCTACGAGCAGTACTTC.

This clonotype was counted many times. This rearrangement joins TRBV5-1 to TRBJ2-3, with D possibly matching TRBD1 (7 bases). CDR1 SGHRS and CDR2 YFSETQ come from the germline V gene. Trimming pared 4 bases from V and 3 bases from J, leaving 15 bases between. This CDR3 spans 15 amino acids. DNA for the CDR3: TGCGCCAGCAGCCCCGGACAGGAGGGAACAGATACGCAGTATTTT. Protein product: CASSPGQEGTDTQYF.